This TCR beta chain derives from a study of cytomegalovirus exposure and HLA in healthy donors. Study observations and caveats: In vitro testing confirmed a few CMV-associated chains as specific for CMV antigens. The study assumed roughly uniform donor sequencing depth for presence/absence analyses. Altogether, some 160 TCR beta chains were recorded as cytomegalovirus-associated.

In the case of this clone: What it recognizes is unknown.

Primers: 60 Vbeta forward and 13 Jbeta reverse. Method: immunoSEQ multiplex PCR; TCRdb's copy keeps in-frame clones and lacks some. The sample includes about 150,000 clones, under 85% of them seen just once. CDR3 length equals 14 residues. Germline values: CDR1 LGHNA, CDR2 YSLEER. The ends were cut back, 4 bases at V and 3 bases at J, with 10 bases in the middle. Material for sequencing was PBMCs. V is TRBV4-3 and J is TRBJ2-1, with D possibly being TRBD1 (5 bases). This clonotype was sampled from a man younger than 30 in good health and CMV-seronegative. The CDR3: CASSRMGLYNEQFF. The CDR3 bases are TGCGCCAGCAGCCGGATGGGGCTCTACAATGAGCAGTTCTTC.